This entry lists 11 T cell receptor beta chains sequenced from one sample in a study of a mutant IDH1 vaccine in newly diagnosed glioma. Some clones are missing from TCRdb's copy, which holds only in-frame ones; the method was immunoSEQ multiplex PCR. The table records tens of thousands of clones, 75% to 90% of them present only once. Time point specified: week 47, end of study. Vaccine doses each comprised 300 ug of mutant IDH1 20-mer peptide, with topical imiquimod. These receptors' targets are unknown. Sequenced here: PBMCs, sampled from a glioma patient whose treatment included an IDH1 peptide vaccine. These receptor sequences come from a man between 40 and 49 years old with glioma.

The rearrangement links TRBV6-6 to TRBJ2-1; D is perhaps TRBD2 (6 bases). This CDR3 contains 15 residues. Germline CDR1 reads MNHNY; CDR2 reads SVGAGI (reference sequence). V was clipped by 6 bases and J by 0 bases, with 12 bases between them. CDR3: CASRGRRGSYNEQFF. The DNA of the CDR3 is TGTGCCAGCAGGGGGAGGCGGGGCTCCTACAATGAGCAGTTCTTC.

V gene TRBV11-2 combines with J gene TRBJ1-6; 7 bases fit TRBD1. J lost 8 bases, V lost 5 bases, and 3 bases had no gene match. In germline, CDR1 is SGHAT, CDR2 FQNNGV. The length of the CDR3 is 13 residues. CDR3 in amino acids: CASSRDRDSPLHF. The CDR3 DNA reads TGTGCCAGCAGCCGTGACAGGGATTCACCCCTCCACTTT.

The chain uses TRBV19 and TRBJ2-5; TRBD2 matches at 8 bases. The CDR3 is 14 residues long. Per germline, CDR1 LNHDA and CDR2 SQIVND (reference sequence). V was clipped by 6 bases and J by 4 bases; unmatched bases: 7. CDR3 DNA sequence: TGTGCCAGTAGCCCATTAGCGGGGCTAGAGACCCAGTACTTC. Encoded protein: CASSPLAGLETQYF.

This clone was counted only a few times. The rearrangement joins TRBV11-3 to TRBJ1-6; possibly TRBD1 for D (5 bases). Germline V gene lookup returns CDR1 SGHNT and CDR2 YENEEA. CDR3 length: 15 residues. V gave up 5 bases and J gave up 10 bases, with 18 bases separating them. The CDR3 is CASSPDWGATSPLHF. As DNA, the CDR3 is TGTGCCAGCAGCCCCGATTGGGGCGCAACCTCACCCCTCCACTTT.

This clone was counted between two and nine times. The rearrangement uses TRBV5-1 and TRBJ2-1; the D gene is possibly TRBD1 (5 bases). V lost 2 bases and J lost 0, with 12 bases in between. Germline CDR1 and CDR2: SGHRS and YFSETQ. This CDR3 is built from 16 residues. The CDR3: CASSFKGKSSYNEQFF. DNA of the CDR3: TGCGCCAGCAGCTTTAAGGGGAAGAGCTCCTACAATGAGCAGTTCTTC. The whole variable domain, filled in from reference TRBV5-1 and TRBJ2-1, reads KAGVTQTPRYLIKTRGQQVTLSCSPISGHRSVSWYQQTPGQGLQFLFEYFSETQRNKGNFPGRFSGRQFSNSRSEMNVSTLELGDSALYLCASSFKGKSSYNEQFFGPGTRLTVL.

CDR3 sequence (DNA): TGTGCCAGCAGCCCCCCGGACAGGGACACTGAAGCTTTCTTT. Translating it yields CASSPPDRDTEAFF. This chain uses TRBV9 with TRBJ1-1; 8 bases agree with TRBD1. The J segment lost 3 bases and the V segment lost 4 bases, leaving 5 bases of the junction unmatched. This CDR3 has 14 residues. Germline CDR1 reads SGDLS; CDR2 reads YYNGEE.

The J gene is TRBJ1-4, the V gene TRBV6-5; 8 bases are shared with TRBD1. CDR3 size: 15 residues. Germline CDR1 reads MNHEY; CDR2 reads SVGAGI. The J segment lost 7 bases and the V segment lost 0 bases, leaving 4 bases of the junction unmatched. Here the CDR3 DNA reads TGTGCCAGCAGTTACTCGACAGGGGAAGGTGAAAAACTGTTTTTT. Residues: CASSYSTGEGEKLFF.

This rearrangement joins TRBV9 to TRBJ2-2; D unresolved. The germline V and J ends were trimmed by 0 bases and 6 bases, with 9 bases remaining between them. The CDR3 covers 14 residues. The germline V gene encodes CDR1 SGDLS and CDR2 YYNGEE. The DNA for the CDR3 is TGTGCCAGCAGCGTAGTCGATGGGGCCGGGGAGCTGTTTTTT. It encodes CASSVVDGAGELFF. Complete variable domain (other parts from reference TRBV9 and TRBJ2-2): DSGVTQTPKHLITATGQRVTLRCSPRSGDLSVYWYQQSLDQGLQFLIQYYNGEERAKGNILERFSAQQFPDLHSELNLSSLELGDSALYFCASSVVDGAGELFFGEGSRLTVL.

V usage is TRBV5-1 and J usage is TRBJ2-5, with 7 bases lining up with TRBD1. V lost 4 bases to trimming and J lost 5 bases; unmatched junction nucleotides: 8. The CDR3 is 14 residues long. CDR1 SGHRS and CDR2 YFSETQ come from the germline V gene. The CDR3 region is CASSPGQPGETQYF. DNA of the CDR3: TGCGCCAGCAGCCCGGGACAGCCAGGGGAGACCCAGTACTTC.

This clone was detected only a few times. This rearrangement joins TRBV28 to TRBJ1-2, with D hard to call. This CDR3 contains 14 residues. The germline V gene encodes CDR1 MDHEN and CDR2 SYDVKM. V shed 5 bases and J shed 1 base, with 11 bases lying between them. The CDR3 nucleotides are TGTGCCAGCAGTACCCCGGACGTTAACTATGGCTACACCTTC. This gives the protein CASSTPDVNYGYTF.

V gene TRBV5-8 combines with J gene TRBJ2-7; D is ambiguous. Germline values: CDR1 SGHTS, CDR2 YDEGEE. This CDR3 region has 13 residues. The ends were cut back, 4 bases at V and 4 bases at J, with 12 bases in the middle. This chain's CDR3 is CASSPGATYEQYF. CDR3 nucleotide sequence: TGTGCCAGCAGCCCTGGCGCGACTTACGAGCAGTACTTC.